A selection of T cell receptor beta chains follows, all from one sample in a study of T cell responses to AZD1222 COVID-19 vaccine. Libraries were prepared by immunoSEQ multiplex PCR; TCRdb keeps only in-frame clonotypes and omits some of them. This sample carries approximately 200,000 clones, about nine tenths of them seen once, and the ten largest clones take 3% to 3.5%. The sample was peripheral blood, taken 28 days after the second AZD1222 dose. These receptors were collected from an adult who received the AZD1222 COVID-19 vaccine. Each CDR3 is given with its conserved first and last residue. The order of the fields is V gene, D gene, J gene, clone size, CDR3 DNA, CDR3 protein. D genes are given only for firm matches. Clone size is given for some rows only: seen once, a few or many times, or a class if the clone is expanded.

v_gene: TRBV12-3/TRBV12-4; d_gene: .; j_gene: TRBJ1-1; abundance: .; CDR3nt: TGTGCCAGCAGTTTCGGGGAAGTCACTGAAGCTTTCTTT; CDR3aa: CASSFGEVTEAFF
v_gene: TRBV6-5; d_gene: .; j_gene: TRBJ2-1; abundance: .; CDR3nt: TGTGCCAGCAGTTCGAGACAGGCGGGCAATGAGCAGTTCTTC; CDR3aa: CASSSRQAGNEQFF
v_gene: TRBV30; d_gene: .; j_gene: TRBJ2-3; abundance: .; CDR3nt: TGTGCCTGGACCGGTGGAGATACGCAGTATTTT; CDR3aa: CAWTGGDTQYF
v_gene: TRBV18; d_gene: .; j_gene: TRBJ1-1; abundance: .; CDR3nt: TGTGCCAGCTCACCAAGCTCCTATCTGGGCCTGGGCACTGAAGCTTTCTTT; CDR3aa: CASSPSSYLGLGTEAFF
v_gene: TRBV6-5; d_gene: .; j_gene: TRBJ1-4; abundance: .; CDR3nt: TGTGCCAGCAGTTCGCTCCCTAATGAAAAACTGTTTTTT; CDR3aa: CASSSLPNEKLFF
v_gene: TRBV4-3; d_gene: TRBD1; j_gene: TRBJ2-3; abundance: .; CDR3nt: TGCGCCAGCAGCCCCGGCCCCGACAGGGCAGATACGCAGTATTTT; CDR3aa: CASSPGPDRADTQYF
v_gene: TRBV11-2; d_gene: .; j_gene: TRBJ1-1; abundance: .; CDR3nt: TGTGCCAGCAGCTTAGGGAGTTGGGGGGCAGGGGAAGCTTTCTTT; CDR3aa: CASSLGSWGAGEAFF
v_gene: TRBV5-1; d_gene: TRBD1; j_gene: TRBJ2-1; abundance: .; CDR3nt: TGCGCCAGCAGCTTGGTGACAGGGGGGAGCAATGAGCAGTTCTTC; CDR3aa: CASSLVTGGSNEQFF
v_gene: TRBV28; d_gene: .; j_gene: TRBJ2-6; abundance: .; CDR3nt: TGTGCCAGCAGCTCCTTAGGATGGGGCTTAACTGGGGCCAACGTCCTGACTTTC; CDR3aa: CASSSLGWGLTGANVLTF
v_gene: TRBV5-6; d_gene: .; j_gene: TRBJ1-4; abundance: .; CDR3nt: TGTGCCAGCAGCTTGGACAGGGTCTATGGAAAACTGTTTTTT; CDR3aa: CASSLDRVYGKLFF
v_gene: TRBV14; d_gene: .; j_gene: TRBJ2-3; abundance: .; CDR3nt: TGTGCCAGCAGCCGCACCCCCTATACGCTGTATTTT; CDR3aa: CASSRTPYTLYF
v_gene: TRBV3-1/TRBV3-2; d_gene: .; j_gene: TRBJ2-7; abundance: few; CDR3nt: TGTGCCAGCAGCCAAGATAAGGGAACTACCTACTACGAGCAGTACTTC; CDR3aa: CASSQDKGTTYYEQYF
v_gene: TRBV6-6; d_gene: .; j_gene: TRBJ1-5; abundance: .; CDR3nt: TGTGCCAGCAGCCCCGCTGGGGGCGAGTATCAGCCCCAGCATTTT; CDR3aa: CASSPAGGEYQPQHF
v_gene: TRBV4-1; d_gene: .; j_gene: TRBJ1-1; abundance: .; CDR3nt: TGCGCCAGCAGCCAAAGTCCTTTGAACACTGAAGCTTTCTTT; CDR3aa: CASSQSPLNTEAFF
v_gene: TRBV28; d_gene: .; j_gene: TRBJ1-5; abundance: .; CDR3nt: TGTGCCAGCAGTCGTCCCGGGATTGTGACTATTAGCAATCAGCCCCAGCATTTT; CDR3aa: CASSRPGIVTISNQPQHF
v_gene: TRBV28; d_gene: .; j_gene: TRBJ2-6; abundance: .; CDR3nt: TGTGCCAGCAGTCGTCCCGGGACACCCTCTGGGGCCAACGTCCTGACTTTC; CDR3aa: CASSRPGTPSGANVLTF
v_gene: TRBV7-8; d_gene: .; j_gene: TRBJ2-1; abundance: .; CDR3nt: TGTGCCAGCGGGAGGCGTACTACCTATGGGGGCAATGAGCAGTTCTTC; CDR3aa: CASGRRTTYGGNEQFF
v_gene: TRBV18; d_gene: .; j_gene: TRBJ1-4; abundance: .; CDR3nt: TGTGCCAGCTCACCGACGGGTGGGGCAACTAATGAAAAACTGTTTTTT; CDR3aa: CASSPTGGATNEKLFF
v_gene: TRBV21-1; d_gene: .; j_gene: TRBJ2-2; abundance: .; CDR3nt: TGTGCCAGCAGCAGGAGGGACCCACAGGGCTCTGGGGAGCTGTTTTTT; CDR3aa: CASSRRDPQGSGELFF
v_gene: TRBV9; d_gene: .; j_gene: TRBJ2-3; abundance: few; CDR3nt: TGTGCCAGCAGCGGGACCTACGTAGATACGCAGTATTTT; CDR3aa: CASSGTYVDTQYF
v_gene: TRBV30; d_gene: .; j_gene: TRBJ1-6; abundance: .; CDR3nt: TGTGCCTGGAGAGGTCAGAATTCACCCCTCCACTTT; CDR3aa: CAWRGQNSPLHF
v_gene: TRBV5-1; d_gene: TRBD2; j_gene: TRBJ2-5; abundance: .; CDR3nt: TGCGCCAGCAGCTTGGATGGGACTAGCTTGGAGACCCAGTACTTC; CDR3aa: CASSLDGTSLETQYF
v_gene: TRBV19; d_gene: .; j_gene: TRBJ1-6; abundance: .; CDR3nt: TGTGCCAGTAGTATAGAGTCTGGTGATTCACCCCTCCACTTT; CDR3aa: CASSIESGDSPLHF
v_gene: TRBV7-2; d_gene: .; j_gene: TRBJ2-7; abundance: .; CDR3nt: TGTGCCAGCAGTATCATCTCAGGGGCGAGCCACGAGCAGTACTTC; CDR3aa: CASSIISGASHEQYF
v_gene: TRBV7-9; d_gene: TRBD2; j_gene: TRBJ2-7; abundance: .; CDR3nt: TGTGCCAGCAGCCGAGTAGCGGGAGCCGACTCCTACGAGCAGTACTTC; CDR3aa: CASSRVAGADSYEQYF
v_gene: TRBV5-4; d_gene: TRBD2; j_gene: TRBJ2-1; abundance: .; CDR3nt: TGTGCCAGCAGCTTTCGGGGGGCTAGCGGGAGATATGAGCAGTTCTTC; CDR3aa: CASSFRGASGRYEQFF
v_gene: TRBV19; d_gene: .; j_gene: TRBJ1-2; abundance: .; CDR3nt: TGTGCCAGTAGTATGGTCGGGACGGTGTATGGCTACACCTTC; CDR3aa: CASSMVGTVYGYTF
v_gene: TRBV5-1; d_gene: TRBD2; j_gene: TRBJ2-2; abundance: .; CDR3nt: TGCGCCAGCAGCCTTCGACTAGCGGGAGCTCTCACCGGGGAGCTGTTTTTT; CDR3aa: CASSLRLAGALTGELFF
v_gene: TRBV19; d_gene: .; j_gene: TRBJ1-2; abundance: few; CDR3nt: TGTGCCAGTAGTATTGGGGGCAGTCTTGCGAGTGGGTACACCTTC; CDR3aa: CASSIGGSLASGYTF
v_gene: TRBV14; d_gene: TRBD2; j_gene: TRBJ2-7; abundance: .; CDR3nt: TGTGCCAGCAGCCGACTAGCGGCAAACTACGAGCAGTACTTC; CDR3aa: CASSRLAANYEQYF
v_gene: TRBV28; d_gene: .; j_gene: TRBJ2-1; abundance: .; CDR3nt: TGTGCCAGCAGTTTAATCTATGAGCAGTTCTTC; CDR3aa: CASSLIYEQFF
v_gene: TRBV30; d_gene: TRBD1; j_gene: TRBJ1-4; abundance: .; CDR3nt: TGTGCCTGGAGTCCCGACCAGACAGGGACTAATGAAAAACTGTTTTTT; CDR3aa: CAWSPDQTGTNEKLFF
v_gene: TRBV5-1; d_gene: TRBD2; j_gene: TRBJ2-1; abundance: .; CDR3nt: TGCGCCAGCAGCCTACCGGGACTATACAATGAGCAGTTCTTC; CDR3aa: CASSLPGLYNEQFF
v_gene: TRBV19; d_gene: TRBD1; j_gene: TRBJ1-1; abundance: .; CDR3nt: TGTGCCAGTATGTTGACAGGGAGGAACACTGAAGCTTTCTTT; CDR3aa: CASMLTGRNTEAFF
v_gene: TRBV10-2; d_gene: TRBD1; j_gene: TRBJ2-2; abundance: .; CDR3nt: TGCGCCAGCAGTGGAAACAGGGGCACCGGGGAGCTGTTTTTT; CDR3aa: CASSGNRGTGELFF
v_gene: TRBV7-2; d_gene: .; j_gene: TRBJ2-7; abundance: .; CDR3nt: TGTGCCAGCAGCTCCGGAGGGTTACTGGAGCAGTACTTC; CDR3aa: CASSSGGLLEQYF
v_gene: TRBV7-3; d_gene: .; j_gene: TRBJ2-1; abundance: .; CDR3nt: TGTGCCTCGGGAGGGGGCAGCTCCTACAATGAGCAGTTCTTC; CDR3aa: CASGGGSSYNEQFF
v_gene: TRBV19; d_gene: TRBD1; j_gene: TRBJ1-3; abundance: .; CDR3nt: TGTGCCAGTAGGAGACAGGGCGGTCGAAACACCATATATTTT; CDR3aa: CASRRQGGRNTIYF
v_gene: TRBV2; d_gene: .; j_gene: TRBJ2-7; abundance: .; CDR3nt: TGTGCCAGCAGTGCGGAAGTGCAAAGCTACTTC; CDR3aa: CASSAEVQSYF
v_gene: TRBV30; d_gene: TRBD2; j_gene: TRBJ2-7; abundance: .; CDR3nt: TGTGCCTGGAGGGGGCCGGCTAGCGGATACTACGAGCAGTACTTC; CDR3aa: CAWRGPASGYYEQYF
v_gene: TRBV5-1; d_gene: .; j_gene: TRBJ1-6; abundance: .; CDR3nt: TGCGCCAGCAGCTTGGAGGTGACAGCGTATAATTCACCCCTCCACTTT; CDR3aa: CASSLEVTAYNSPLHF
v_gene: TRBV11-3; d_gene: .; j_gene: TRBJ1-1; abundance: .; CDR3nt: TGTGCCAGCAGCCTCGACGGGTGGGGGGAAATGAACACTGAAGCTTTCTTT; CDR3aa: CASSLDGWGEMNTEAFF
v_gene: TRBV12-3/TRBV12-4; d_gene: .; j_gene: TRBJ1-2; abundance: .; CDR3nt: TGTGCCAGCAGTTTTGGCAAGGGGGGTGGCTACACCTTC; CDR3aa: CASSFGKGGGYTF
v_gene: TRBV6-5; d_gene: TRBD1; j_gene: TRBJ1-1; abundance: once; CDR3nt: TGTGCCAGCAGTTCCTTGGACAGGGGGAAGGACACTGAAGCTTTCTTT; CDR3aa: CASSSLDRGKDTEAFF
v_gene: TRBV18; d_gene: .; j_gene: TRBJ1-4; abundance: .; CDR3nt: TGTGCCAGCTCACCACGGGGTTCTAATGAAAAACTGTTTTTT; CDR3aa: CASSPRGSNEKLFF
v_gene: TRBV7-2; d_gene: .; j_gene: TRBJ2-7; abundance: once; CDR3nt: TGTGCCAGCAGCTTAAAGGGCCACACAATCTCATACGAGCAGTACTTC; CDR3aa: CASSLKGHTISYEQYF
v_gene: TRBV30; d_gene: .; j_gene: TRBJ2-7; abundance: .; CDR3nt: TGTGCCTGGAGTTATAGTTTAGGTGGCGAGCAGTACTTC; CDR3aa: CAWSYSLGGEQYF
v_gene: TRBV2; d_gene: .; j_gene: TRBJ2-3; abundance: .; CDR3nt: TGTGCCAGCAGTGCGCAGGTCACAGATACGCAGTATTTT; CDR3aa: CASSAQVTDTQYF
v_gene: TRBV4-1; d_gene: TRBD1; j_gene: TRBJ2-7; abundance: .; CDR3nt: TGCGCCAGCAGCCAAGAGCAGGGGGTGTCCTACGAGCAGTACTTC; CDR3aa: CASSQEQGVSYEQYF
v_gene: TRBV28; d_gene: TRBD1; j_gene: TRBJ1-5; abundance: .; CDR3nt: TGTGCCAGCAGGGACGGGACAGGGATAAAGCCCCAGCATTTT; CDR3aa: CASRDGTGIKPQHF
v_gene: TRBV28; d_gene: TRBD1; j_gene: TRBJ2-4; abundance: .; CDR3nt: TGTGCCAGCAGTTTATCGACAGGGGGGTCAAACATTCAGTACTTC; CDR3aa: CASSLSTGGSNIQYF
v_gene: TRBV10-3; d_gene: TRBD1; j_gene: TRBJ1-2; abundance: .; CDR3nt: TGTGCCATCAGGGGGACAGAGGGTAACTATGGCTACACCTTC; CDR3aa: CAIRGTEGNYGYTF